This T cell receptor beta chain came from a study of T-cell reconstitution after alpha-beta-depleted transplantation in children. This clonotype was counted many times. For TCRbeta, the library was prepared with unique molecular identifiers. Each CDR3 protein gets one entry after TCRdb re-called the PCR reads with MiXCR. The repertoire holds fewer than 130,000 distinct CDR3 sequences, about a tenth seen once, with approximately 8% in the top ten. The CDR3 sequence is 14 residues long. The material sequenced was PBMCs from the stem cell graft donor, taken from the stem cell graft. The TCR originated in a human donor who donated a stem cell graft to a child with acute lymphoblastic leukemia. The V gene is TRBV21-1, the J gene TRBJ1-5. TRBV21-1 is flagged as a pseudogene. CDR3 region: CASSKGDSNQPQHF. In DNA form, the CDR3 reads TGTGCCAGCAGCAAAGGGGATAGCAATCAGCCCCAGCATTTT.